Below, 7 T cell receptor beta chains from the same sample are listed, as sequenced in a study of radiation and T cells in renal cell carcinoma. Sequencing was performed with immunoSEQ multiplex PCR; in TCRdb, only in-frame clones are kept and a portion is missing. Of some 75,000 clones listed, roughly 82% are singletons. Time point denoted: blood 2 weeks post-SBRT. Treatment denoted: 15 Gy SBRT to primary tumor, nephrectomy 4 weeks later. Sample: blood, taken from a patient whose treatment included radiotherapy and nephrectomy. The receptors derive from a man aged 55 to 70 with renal cell carcinoma.

The gene calls are TRBV19 and TRBJ2-7; 7 bases match TRBD1. Germline CDR1 is LNHDA and CDR2 is SQIVND (reference sequence). The trim removed 3 bases at V and 3 bases at J, leaving 2 bases unmatched. This CDR3 region has 13 residues. The CDR3 DNA sequence: TGTGCCAGTAGTATTAACAGGGGCTACGAGCAGTACTTC. Amino acids: CASSINRGYEQYF.

The CDR3: CASRAVGDEQFF. The CDR3 DNA reads as TGTGCCAGCAGGGCGGTAGGGGATGAGCAGTTCTTC. The genes are TRBV6-1 and TRBJ2-1; D is possibly TRBD1 (5 bases). V lost 6 bases and J 8 bases, leaving 11 bases between the germline ends. Germline CDR1 and CDR2: MNHNS and SASEGT. The CDR3 runs 12 residues.

The chain uses TRBV2 and TRBJ2-7; perhaps D is TRBD1 or TRBD2 (5 bases each). Germline V lookup: CDR1 SNHLY, CDR2 FYNNEI. V shed 6 bases and J shed 0 bases, with 9 bases lying between them. The CDR3 spans 13 residues. Here the CDR3 reads CASRPGSSYEQYF. The CDR3 coding sequence is TGTGCCAGCAGGCCAGGGAGCTCCTACGAGCAGTACTTC.

The chain employs TRBV11-2 and TRBJ2-4; TRBD2 matches at 7 bases. There are 13 residues in the CDR3. V lost 3 bases, J lost 8 bases, and 4 bases stayed unmatched. In germline, CDR1 is SGHAT, CDR2 FQNNGV. The DNA for the CDR3 is TGTGCCAGCAGCTTTGGAGGGAGGGACATTCAGTACTTC. It is translated as CASSFGGRDIQYF.

The chain uses TRBV27 and TRBJ2-7; D possibly corresponds to TRBD2 (6 bases). The CDR3 covers 11 residues. Germline CDR1 is MNHEY and CDR2 is SMNVEV (reference sequence). V gave up 6 bases and J gave up 3 bases, with 6 bases separating them. CDR3 DNA sequence: TGTGCCAGCAGCGGGGGCTACGAGCAGTACTTC. Translating gives CASSGGYEQYF.

Here the CDR3 DNA reads TGCAGCGTTGACCCGGGACAGAACATTCAGTACTTC. Translation: CSVDPGQNIQYF. The chain employs TRBV29-1 and TRBJ2-4; TRBD1 aligns across 7 bases. With 3 bases clipped from V and 7 bases from J, the junction kept 3 bases outside the gene matches. This CDR3 has 12 residues. Germline lookup yields CDR1 SQVTM and CDR2 ANQGSEA. Looking up the rest from reference TRBV29-1 and TRBJ2-4 gives the full variable domain: SAVISQKPSRDICQRGTSLTIQCQVDSQVTMMFWYRQQPGQSLTLIATANQGSEATYESGFVIDKFPISRPNLTFSTLTVSNMSPEDSSIYLCSVDPGQNIQYFGAGTRLSVL.

The genes are TRBV7-2 and TRBJ2-6, with D uncertain. The CDR3 covers 15 residues. Germline CDR1 reads SGHTA; CDR2 reads FQGNSA. Trimming left V 1 base short and J 4 bases short, with 8 bases between. The CDR3 sequence: CASSLGLVGANVLTF. As DNA, the CDR3 is TGTGCCAGCAGCTTAGGCCTGGTAGGGGCCAACGTCCTGACTTTC.